This TCR beta chain was recovered during a study of identifying expanded T cells in peripheral blood (dated 2019 in TCRdb). As for the study more broadly: Separate aliquots of the same genomic DNA pool were sequenced to produce technical replicates, and four replicates were compared in pairs. Results and caveats for the whole study, not just this receptor: In all healthy donors, the variance in clone template counts between samples taken roughly 14 days apart rose significantly as total template count increased. The authors expected that biological variance in healthy repertoires might rise further over much longer intervals, such as months to years. The beta-binomial model significantly reduced the number of clones called differentially abundant and the false-positive rate across all healthy-donor time intervals. The binomial model flagged about 1.3 differentially abundant clones between technical replicates, compared with about 16 over about two weeks and 19 over about four weeks.

During the collection period, no infections or other immune events were recorded for the healthy donors. Time-dependent variance in a beta-binomial model of T-cell clone differential abundance was calibrated using healthy-donor blood repertoires as a training cohort. The training cohort was composed of 10 or so healthy donors, 3 female and 7 male. The donors were between roughly 25 and 70 years old, with an average age of about 40 years. Whole blood from each healthy donor was obtained from a commercial supplier and was collected at three time points about two weeks apart. Genomic DNA was extracted from unsorted whole blood for immunosequencing. About this clone: Its antigen specificity is not known. No quality values exist for individual bases; no much larger clone is one base distant.

CDR3 length: 13 amino acids, cysteine to phenylalanine. Only the CDR3 DNA stays, 39 bases, in frame from base 1. V is pruned by 5 bases and J by 3 bases, leaving 6 bases of the junction without a gene match. The CDR1 and CDR2 encoded by the germline V gene are SQVTM and ANQGSEA. TCRbeta CDR3 regions were profiled by bias-controlled multiplex PCR amplification of genomic DNA with the immunoSEQ Assay. On the authors' methods: The absolute abundance of each unique TCRbeta CDR3 region was quantified after sequences were collapsed and filtered. Differential abundance was assessed using a binomial (Fisher-equivalent) model and a beta-binomial model in which time-dependent variance fitted from healthy donors was added. Any clone with fewer than 5 combined templates was excluded, and a clone was called differentially abundant if its Benjamini-Hochberg FDR was below 0.01. Using the form v = (b*log(k)+a)^2, the beta-binomial variance was modeled as a function of the total template count across the two samples. TCRdb mirrors the immuneACCESS table, restricted to in-frame sequences. Some clones are absent from its copies; in checked studies, under half trace to an unresolved V gene, and the reason for the others is unknown. That table furnishes V, J and clone size, whereas the DNA furnished D and trimming. Within this sample are some 100,000 clones, with 75% to 90% of them counted one time only. Of the sample, roughly 6% is held by the ten largest clones.

The rearranged segments are TRBV29-1 and TRBJ1-1, with TRBD1 matching 7 junction bases. The sequencing sample was made of blood. This receptor was taken from a person aged 18-69 years in good health. In nucleotide form, the sequence is TGCAGCGTTCTAAGACAGGGCCACACTGAAGCTTTCTTT. This encodes CSVLRQGHTEAFF. This CDR3, with the reference TRBV29-1 and TRBJ1-1 proteins standing in past its ends, gives the full variable domain SAVISQKPSRDICQRGTSLTIQCQVDSQVTMMFWYRQQPGQSLTLIATANQGSEATYESGFVIDKFPISRPNLTFSTLTVSNMSPEDSSIYLCSVLRQGHTEAFFGQGTRLTVV.